This T cell receptor (beta chain) is drawn from a study of T cell changes during pregnancy in multiple sclerosis. Only in-frame clones appear in the TCRdb table, and some are missing; sequencing was by immunoSEQ multiplex PCR. This sample has approximately 130,000 clones, with 85% to 95% found just once. The CDR3 is 16 amino acids. Germline V CDR1 and CDR2: LNHNV, YYDKDF (reference sequence). V was clipped by 0 bases and J by 6 bases; unmatched bases: 6. The rearrangement links TRBV15 to TRBJ2-3, with 10 bases that match TRBD1. The input for sequencing was peripheral blood, taken before pregnancy. This sequence was found in a female donor with multiple sclerosis, enrolled in a pregnancy study. The CDR3 spells CATSRELDRGVDTQYF. The CDR3 DNA sequence: TGTGCCACCAGCAGAGAATTGGACAGGGGGGTGGATACGCAGTATTTT. The full variable domain, completed using reference TRBV15 and TRBJ2-3, is DAMVIQNPRYQVTQFGKPVTLSCSQTLNHNVMYWYQQKSSQAPKLLFHYYDKDFNNEADTPDNFQSRRPNTSFCFLDIRSPGLGDTAMYLCATSRELDRGVDTQYFGPGTRLTVL.